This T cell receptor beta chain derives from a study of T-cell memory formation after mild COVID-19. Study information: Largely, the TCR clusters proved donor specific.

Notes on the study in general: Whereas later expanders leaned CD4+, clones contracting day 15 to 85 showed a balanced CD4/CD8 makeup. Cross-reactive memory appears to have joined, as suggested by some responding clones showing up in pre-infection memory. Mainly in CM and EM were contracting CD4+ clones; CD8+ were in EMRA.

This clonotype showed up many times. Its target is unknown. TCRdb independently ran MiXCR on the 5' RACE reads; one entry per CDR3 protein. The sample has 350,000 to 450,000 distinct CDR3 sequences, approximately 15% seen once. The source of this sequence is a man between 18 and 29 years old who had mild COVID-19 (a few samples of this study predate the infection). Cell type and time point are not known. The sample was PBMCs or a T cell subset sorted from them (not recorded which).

CDR3 protein: CASSSNRFEFF. CDR3 DNA sequence: TGTGCCAGCAGCTCGAATAGGTTCGAGTTCTTC. V gene TRBV5-5 combines with J gene TRBJ2-1; no clear D. V was shortened by 3 bases and J by 14 bases, with 12 bases between the two germline ends. Germline CDR1 SGHKS, CDR2 YYEKEE (reference sequence). CDR3 length: 11 residues.